This entry lists 11 T cell receptor beta chains sequenced from one sample in a study of regulatory dendritic cells for organ transplantation. Sequencing was performed with immunoSEQ multiplex PCR; in TCRdb, only in-frame clones are kept and a portion is missing. Of fewer than 5,000 clones in the sample, around 70% were seen once. The antigens for these receptors are not known. Allogeneic regulatory or mature dendritic cells were co-cultured for 4 to 6 days with CFSE-labeled sorted T cells at 1:10. Sequencing was performed on memory CD8+ T cells from blood cultured with dendritic cells. Subset denoted: CD45RO+ memory T cells. Receptors originate from a human donor in good health.

This clone was seen only once. The V call is TRBV25-1, the J call TRBJ2-1, with D maybe TRBD1 (5 bases). This CDR3 has 16 residues. V lost 3 bases, J lost 2 bases, and 14 bases lay in between. Per germline, CDR1 MGHDK and CDR2 SYGVNS. In DNA, the CDR3 is TGTGCCAGCAGTGATCGGTGGGGCTCCGCCTACAATGAGCAGTTCTTC. It is translated as CASSDRWGSAYNEQFF.

The chain links TRBV9 to TRBJ2-1; no clear D gene. The germline V gene has CDR1 SGDLS and CDR2 YYNGEE. The CDR3 runs 16 residues. Between the trimmed V and J ends, which lost 3 bases and 0 bases, there was a span of 13 bases. The CDR3 coding sequence is TGTGCCAGCAGCGCCGAGGCAGCTCACTCCTACAATGAGCAGTTCTTC. Translated: CASSAEAAHSYNEQFF.

The chain links TRBV15 to TRBJ1-1; D may be TRBD1 (5 bases). The CDR3 sequence is 13 residues long. The germline V and J ends were trimmed by 3 bases and 4 bases, with 9 bases remaining between them. CDR1 and CDR2 (germline): LNHNV, YYDKDF (reference sequence). CDR3: CATSRGVGTEAFF. CDR3 in DNA: TGTGCCACCAGCAGGGGGGTGGGCACTGAAGCTTTCTTT.

The rearrangement links TRBV7-6 to TRBJ1-1, with D unresolved. Trimming took off 5 bases at V and 1 base at J, with 11 bases between the two ends. CDR3 length equals 14 residues. Germline CDR1 reads SGHVS; CDR2 reads FNYEAQ. For the CDR3, the DNA is TGTGCCAGCAGCCAAAACGAAGGGAACACTGAAGCTTTCTTT. Encoded protein: CASSQNEGNTEAFF.

This chain joins TRBV14 and TRBJ2-3; D not resolved. Trimming stripped 4 bases from V and 7 bases from J, with 6 bases between. Germline assignment: CDR1 SGHDN and CDR2 FVKESK. The CDR3 is 11 amino acids. CDR3 region: CASSPGYTQYF. Here the CDR3 DNA reads TGTGCCAGCAGCCCCGGCTATACGCAGTATTTT.

CDR3 sequence (DNA): TGTGCCAGCAGTCGCTCCGGGGGACTCAATGAAAAACTGTTTTTT. Protein: CASSRSGGLNEKLFF. The V gene is TRBV27, the J gene TRBJ1-4, with D maybe TRBD1 (5 bases). CDR3 size: 15 residues. Per germline, CDR1 MNHEY and CDR2 SMNVEV (reference sequence). V was trimmed by 5 bases and J by 5 bases, leaving 15 bases between them.

This clone was picked up one time. The CDR3 loop reads CASSYGRGAYEQYF. CDR3 in DNA: TGTGCCAGCAGTTACGGGAGAGGGGCCTACGAGCAGTACTTC. The chain couples TRBV6-5 to TRBJ2-7, with D perhaps assigned TRBD1 or TRBD2 (5 bases each). V dropped 2 bases and J dropped 2 bases, with 10 bases sitting between them. Germline loops: CDR1 MNHEY, CDR2 SVGAGI. The CDR3 runs 14 residues.

This clone has just a few counts. This rearrangement joins TRBV28 to TRBJ2-3, with D possibly being TRBD2 (5 bases). V lost 4 bases, J lost 0 bases, and 17 bases lay in between. The germline V gene encodes CDR1 MDHEN and CDR2 SYDVKM. The CDR3 is 17 amino acids. The CDR3 coding sequence is TGTGCCAGCAGTTGGAGTCTAGCTCCGACTAGCACAGATACGCAGTATTTT. Its translation is CASSWSLAPTSTDTQYF. Complete variable domain (other parts from reference TRBV28 and TRBJ2-3): DVKVTQSSRYLVKRTGEKVFLECVQDMDHENMFWYRQDPGLGLRLIYFSYDVKMKEKGDIPEGYSVSREKKERFSLILESASTNQTSMYLCASSWSLAPTSTDTQYFGPGTRLTVL.

The chain uses TRBV9 and TRBJ2-7; tentatively, D is TRBD2 (7 bases). CDR3 size: 14 residues. V lost 4 bases and J lost 3, with 14 bases in between. Looked up from germline, CDR1 is SGDLS and CDR2 is YYNGEE. The DNA of the CDR3 is TGTGCCAGCAGCTCCTCGGGGGGCAGCTACGAGCAGTACTTC. As protein: CASSSSGGSYEQYF.

The CDR3 DNA follows: TGCGCCAGCAGCCAAGACCTAGCGGGATGGGGCTACGAGCAGTACTTC. This codes for CASSQDLAGWGYEQYF. This chain connects TRBV4-3 to TRBJ2-7; TRBD2 aligns across 9 bases. Germline lookup yields CDR1 LGHNA and CDR2 YSLEER. V was clipped by 0 bases and J by 3 bases; unmatched bases: 6. This CDR3 contains 16 residues.

The J gene is TRBJ2-6, the V gene TRBV19, with a possible D match to TRBD1 (5 bases). V lost 3 bases to trimming and J lost 2 bases, with 8 bases between them. Germline CDR1 reads LNHDA; CDR2 reads SQIVND (reference sequence). The length of the CDR3 is 15 residues. This chain's CDR3 is CASSIWGPGANVLTF. In nucleotides, the CDR3 is TGTGCCAGTAGTATTTGGGGCCCTGGGGCCAACGTCCTGACTTTC. Together with reference TRBV19 and TRBJ2-6, the CDR3 gives the full variable domain: DGGITQSPKYLFRKEGQNVTLSCEQNLNHDAMYWYRQDPGQGLRLIYYSQIVNDFQKGDIAEGYSVSREKKESFPLTVTSAQKNPTAFYLCASSIWGPGANVLTFGAGSRLTVL.